The 28 T cell receptor beta chains below all came from one sample that was sequenced in a study of cytomegalovirus exposure and HLA in healthy donors. Vbeta (60) and Jbeta (13) primers were used in the PCR. Sequenced by immunoSEQ multiplex PCR; TCRdb stores in-frame clones only, minus some. The sample includes around 120,000 clones, around 72% seen only once; the top ten take about 7.8%. The sequencing input was PBMCs. The receptors derive from a woman between 40 and 55 years old in good health and CMV-seropositive.

V gene TRBV11-2 combines with J gene TRBJ2-1, with TRBD2 matching 11 bases. The CDR3 sequence is 17 residues long. Germline lookup yields CDR1 SGHAT and CDR2 FQNNGV. V lost 3 bases, J lost 9 bases, and 13 bases stayed unmatched. The CDR3 sequence is CASSLYGTLAGVGEQFF. DNA for the CDR3: TGTGCCAGCAGCTTGTACGGAACACTAGCGGGGGTAGGTGAGCAGTTCTTC.

The rearrangement joins TRBV7-9 to TRBJ1-1; the D gene is possibly TRBD1 (5 bases). Trimming stripped 6 bases from V and 5 bases from J, with 19 bases between. Germline V CDR1 and CDR2: SEHNR, FQNEAQ (reference sequence). The CDR3 loop spans 15 amino acids. The CDR3 here is CASRQAWIGGTEAFF. CDR3 in DNA: TGTGCCAGCAGACAGGCGTGGATCGGCGGAACTGAAGCTTTCTTT.

This clone has more than one count but fewer than ten. This chain uses TRBV6-1 with TRBJ1-1; 7 nucleotides agree with TRBD1. CDR3 size: 14 residues. Germline CDR1 MNHNS, CDR2 SASEGT. Trimming removed 4 bases from V and 0 bases from J; junction bases left unmatched: 2. The CDR3 nucleotides read TGTGCCAGCAGTGTAGACAGGGTGAACACTGAAGCTTTCTTT. Residues: CASSVDRVNTEAFF.

V usage is TRBV7-2 and J usage is TRBJ2-2; no clear D gene. The CDR3 totals 11 residues. Germline V gene data show CDR1 as SGHTA and CDR2 as FQGNSA. V gave up 7 bases and J gave up 8 bases, with 8 bases separating them. This CDR3 reads CASTSVGELFF. DNA for the CDR3: TGTGCCAGCACTTCTGTGGGGGAGCTGTTTTTT.

The chain couples TRBV29-1 to TRBJ1-2, with 8 bases matching TRBD1. The trim removed 0 bases at V and 10 bases at J, leaving 10 bases unmatched. The CDR3 extends over 14 amino acids. CDR1 is SQVTM and CDR2 is ANQGSEA in the germline V gene. The CDR3 coding sequence is TGCAGCGTTGAAGATCAGGGGGCCCGGGAATACTACACCTTC. It translates to CSVEDQGAREYYTF. The whole variable domain, remainder taken from reference TRBV29-1 and TRBJ1-2, is SAVISQKPSRDICQRGTSLTIQCQVDSQVTMMFWYRQQPGQSLTLIATANQGSEATYESGFVIDKFPISRPNLTFSTLTVSNMSPEDSSIYLCSVEDQGAREYYTFGSGTRLTVV.

The V and J genes are TRBV4-1 and TRBJ1-1; D possibly corresponds to TRBD1 (5 bases). Trimming removed 1 base at V and 3 bases at J, with 9 bases between. The CDR3 contains 14 residues. The germline V gene has CDR1 MGHRA and CDR2 YSYEKL. The DNA of the CDR3 is TGCGCCAGCAGCCAAGTGGGGGGTTACACTGAAGCTTTCTTT. This encodes CASSQVGGYTEAFF.

The chain is built from TRBV6-5 and TRBJ2-2, with 8 bases fitting TRBD1. Germline trimming cut 5 bases from V and 4 bases from J; bases unmatched to any gene: 6. The CDR3 consists of 15 residues. Germline CDR1 is MNHEY and CDR2 is SVGAGI. This CDR3 reads CASSPGQDTTGELFF. The DNA for the CDR3 is TGTGCCAGCAGTCCGGGACAGGATACCACCGGGGAGCTGTTTTTT.

The chain links TRBV29-1 to TRBJ1-1; no clear D gene. Germline V lookup: CDR1 SQVTM, CDR2 ANQGSEA. This CDR3 contains 12 residues. The ends were cut back, 4 bases at V and 5 bases at J, with 11 bases in the middle. CDR3 in amino acids: CSVVEGRTEAFF. For the CDR3, the DNA is TGCAGCGTTGTGGAGGGAAGAACTGAAGCTTTCTTT.

V gene TRBV10-3 combines with J gene TRBJ2-7, with D possibly TRBD2 on 6 matching bases. Germline assignment: CDR1 ENHRY and CDR2 SYGVKD. With 6 bases removed from V and 1 base from J, the gap between germline ends came to 13 bases. CDR3 size: 14 residues. This CDR3 is CAISKVGGSYEQYF. The CDR3 DNA sequence: TGTGCCATCAGCAAGGTCGGAGGGTCCTACGAGCAGTACTTC.

The chain carries TRBV11-2 and TRBJ2-7; tentatively, D is TRBD1 (5 bases). The V and J ends lost 2 bases and 0 bases respectively, with 8 bases between them. Germline CDR1 and CDR2: SGHAT and FQNNGV. The CDR3 covers 14 residues. In nucleotides, the CDR3 is TGTGCCAGCAGCTTACGACAGAGCTCCTACGAGCAGTACTTC. This translates into CASSLRQSSYEQYF.

V and J are TRBV11-2 and TRBJ2-7; TRBD2 agrees at 7 bases. Germline V gives CDR1 SGHAT, CDR2 FQNNGV. J gave up 4 bases and V 5 bases, and 11 bases lay outside the gene matches. The CDR3 contains 15 residues. The CDR3 sequence: CASSLSQREMYEQYF. In DNA form, the CDR3 reads TGTGCCAGCAGCCTGTCACAGCGGGAAATGTACGAGCAGTACTTC.

V is TRBV11-1 and J is TRBJ1-1; TRBD1 is a possible D gene (6 bases). The CDR3 consists of 16 residues. Per germline, CDR1 SGHAT and CDR2 FQDESV (reference sequence). The V end lost 0 bases, the J end lost 2 bases, and 13 bases lay between the germline ends. The CDR3 coding sequence is TGTGCCAGCAGCTTAGCAGCTTCGGACAGAAACACTGAAGCTTTCTTT. As protein: CASSLAASDRNTEAFF.

This clone was seen a few times. The J gene is TRBJ1-2, the V gene TRBV7-9; 7 bases are a match to TRBD1. The CDR3 sequence is 15 residues long. CDR1 is SEHNR, CDR2 FQNEAQ, per germline (reference sequence). With 5 bases clipped from V and 0 bases from J, the junction kept 6 bases outside the gene matches. This chain's CDR3 is CASSGEGAPNYGYTF. As DNA, the CDR3 is TGTGCCAGCAGCGGAGAGGGGGCGCCTAACTATGGCTACACCTTC.

This chain connects TRBV6-6 to TRBJ1-2; a possible D gene is TRBD1 (5 bases). Trimming pared 7 bases from V and 4 bases from J, leaving 7 bases between. The CDR3 is 11 residues long. Germline V lookup: CDR1 MNHNY, CDR2 SVGAGI (reference sequence). CDR3 sequence: CASKDSYGYTF. CDR3 sequence (DNA): TGTGCCAGCAAAGACAGCTATGGCTACACCTTC.

The J gene is TRBJ2-5, the V gene TRBV5-1; tentative D call: TRBD2 (5 bases). Trimming removed 3 bases at V and 1 base at J, with 10 bases between. In germline, CDR1 is SGHRS, CDR2 YFSETQ. This CDR3 is built from 14 residues. CDR3 coding DNA: TGCGCCAGCAGCTCCGTGGACTCCCAAGAGACCCAGTACTTC. This codes for CASSSVDSQETQYF.

This chain joins TRBV15 and TRBJ1-2; 10 nucleotides line up with TRBD1. Germline V CDR1 and CDR2: LNHNV, YYDKDF (reference sequence). With V trimmed by 1 base and J by 7 bases, 3 bases remained unmatched. The CDR3 spans 14 residues. The CDR3, as DNA: TGTGCCACCAGCAGAGGAGGGACAGGGGTTGGCTACACCTTC. Its protein product is CATSRGGTGVGYTF.

This chain links TRBV7-6 with TRBJ2-2; D gene unclear. Germline V gives CDR1 SGHVS, CDR2 FNYEAQ. V lost 4 bases to trimming and J lost 2 bases, with 14 bases between them. This CDR3 contains 16 residues. CDR3 region: CASSSALGYNTGELFF. In DNA form, the CDR3 reads TGTGCCAGCAGCTCCGCGTTGGGCTACAACACCGGGGAGCTGTTTTTT.

This chain connects TRBV18 to TRBJ1-5, with TRBD1 identical over 9 bases. This CDR3 is built from 17 residues. Germline CDR1 reads KGHSH; CDR2 reads LQKENI. After removal of 1 base from V and 3 bases from J, the junction contained 7 bases not matched to a gene. The CDR3 nucleotides are TGTGCCAGCTCACCACAGGTACAGGGGGCCCACAATCAGCCCCAGCATTTT. Translating it yields CASSPQVQGAHNQPQHF.

The chain joins TRBV7-3 to TRBJ1-1; D is unclear. Germline CDR1 SGHTA, CDR2 FQGTGA. The V end lost 1 base, the J end lost 5 bases, and 20 bases lay between the germline ends. The CDR3 extends over 17 amino acids. The DNA of the CDR3 is TGTGCCAGCAGCTTAAGGTTCAGGTGGGGAGGTGGAACTGAAGCTTTCTTT. This codes for CASSLRFRWGGGTEAFF.

The V call is TRBV5-4, the J call TRBJ2-7; TRBD1 matches 9 bases. The CDR3 sequence is 16 residues long. V trimming: 5 bases; J trimming: 3 bases; junction bases outside the gene matches: 12. Germline V gene data show CDR1 as SGHNT and CDR2 as YYREEE (reference sequence). Here the CDR3 reads CASSLGRGGQGYEQYF. The DNA for the CDR3 is TGTGCCAGCAGTTTAGGGAGGGGGGGACAGGGCTACGAGCAGTACTTC.

A few counts support this clone. The CDR3 is CASSSYLAGGDNEQFF. CDR3 bases: TGTGCCAGCAGCTCTTATCTAGCGGGGGGCGACAATGAGCAGTTCTTC. V and J are TRBV7-2 and TRBJ2-1; 11 bases agree with TRBD2. V was pared by 4 bases and J by 5 bases, with 7 bases of the junction left unmatched. This CDR3 region has 16 residues. Germline CDR1 and CDR2: SGHTA and FQGNSA.

V gene TRBV6-5 combines with J gene TRBJ2-7; TRBD1 agrees at 11 bases. Trimming cost V 6 bases and J 0 bases; bases outside gene matches: 4. This CDR3 has 15 amino acids. The germline gives CDR1 MNHEY, CDR2 SVGAGI. CDR3 protein: CASRIGTGGSYEQYF. The CDR3 nucleotides read TGTGCCAGCAGGATTGGGACAGGGGGCTCCTACGAGCAGTACTTC.

This clone came up once. The chain joins TRBV6-1 to TRBJ1-6; 7 nucleotides align to TRBD1. The germline CDR1 and CDR2 sequences are MNHNS and SASEGT. The CDR3 has 15 residues. Unmatched junction bases numbered 2, after V lost 6 bases and J lost 0 bases. The CDR3 loop reads CASRQGHSYNSPLHF. DNA for the CDR3: TGTGCCAGCAGACAGGGGCACTCCTATAATTCACCCCTCCACTTT.

This chain connects TRBV5-1 to TRBJ1-1; the D gene is possibly TRBD1 (6 bases). With 1 base removed from V and 4 bases from J, the gap between germline ends came to 17 bases. The germline V gene encodes CDR1 SGHRS and CDR2 YFSETQ. CDR3 length equals 16 residues. The DNA for the CDR3 is TGCGCCAGCAGCTTGCGAGGGGGTTCGGCGGGCACTGAAGCTTTCTTT. Translation: CASSLRGGSAGTEAFF.

The V and J genes are TRBV29-1 and TRBJ2-7, with D maybe TRBD2 (5 bases). CDR1 is SQVTM, CDR2 ANQGSEA, per germline. V was pared by 5 bases and J by 5 bases, with 13 bases between. The CDR3 length is 12 residues. The CDR3 loop reads CSVLRGNDEQYF. The CDR3 coding sequence is TGCAGCGTTCTCCGGGGTAATGACGAGCAGTACTTC.

The chain recombines TRBV6-5 with TRBJ1-2; 9 bases align to TRBD1. The CDR3 has 13 residues. Germline V CDR1 and CDR2: MNHEY, SVGAGI. Germline trimming cut 11 bases from V and 8 bases from J; bases unmatched to any gene: 12. The CDR3 DNA is TGTGCCGGGAGGCGGGACAGGGATGGGGGCTACACCTTC. Translating it yields CAGRRDRDGGYTF.

The chain carries TRBV2 and TRBJ2-7; tentative D call: TRBD1 (6 bases). Per germline, CDR1 SNHLY and CDR2 FYNNEI. V was pared by 0 bases and J by 5 bases, with 8 bases between. The CDR3 covers 13 residues. The CDR3 DNA follows: TGTGCCAGCAGTGAAGCAAGGGGGAACGAGCAGTACTTC. Encoded protein: CASSEARGNEQYF.

The CDR3 here is CASSLDGVTDTQYF. The CDR3 bases are TGTGCCAGCAGCTTGGACGGGGTCACAGATACGCAGTATTTT. The chain employs TRBV5-6 and TRBJ2-3; D is perhaps TRBD2 (5 bases). The CDR3 is 14 amino acids. Germline CDR1 SGHDT, CDR2 YYEEEE. V was clipped by 0 bases and J by 2 bases, with 7 bases between them.